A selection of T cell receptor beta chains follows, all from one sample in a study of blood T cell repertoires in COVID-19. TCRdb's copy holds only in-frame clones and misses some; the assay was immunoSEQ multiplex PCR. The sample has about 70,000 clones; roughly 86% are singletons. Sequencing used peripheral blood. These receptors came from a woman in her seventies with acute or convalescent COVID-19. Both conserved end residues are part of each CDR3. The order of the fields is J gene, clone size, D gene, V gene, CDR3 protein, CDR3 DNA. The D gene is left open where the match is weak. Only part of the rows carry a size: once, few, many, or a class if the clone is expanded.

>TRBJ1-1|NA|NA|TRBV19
CASTIIGGTMNTEAFF
TGTGCCAGTACTATAATCGGGGGGACGATGAACACTGAAGCTTTCTTT
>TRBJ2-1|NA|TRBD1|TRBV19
CASSSPPGQVVGNEQFF
TGTGCCAGTAGTAGCCCACCGGGACAGGTCGTTGGGAATGAGCAGTTCTTC
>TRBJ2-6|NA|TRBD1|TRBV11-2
CASSVGQGLGGANVLTF
TGTGCCAGCAGCGTTGGACAGGGACTGGGGGGGGCCAACGTCCTGACTTTC
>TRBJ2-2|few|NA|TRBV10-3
CAIRGLVGELFF
TGTGCCATCAGGGGACTTGTCGGGGAGCTGTTTTTT
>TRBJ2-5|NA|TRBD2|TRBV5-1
CASSLPSGSPEETQYF
TGCGCCAGCAGCTTGCCTAGCGGGAGTCCGGAAGAGACCCAGTACTTC
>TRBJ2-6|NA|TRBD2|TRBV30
CAWSVGGAGANVLTF
TGTGCCTGGAGTGTCGGGGGGGCTGGGGCCAACGTCCTGACTTTC
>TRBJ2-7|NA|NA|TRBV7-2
CASSPWSARSSYEQYF
TGTGCCAGCAGCCCCTGGTCGGCCCGGAGCTCCTACGAGCAGTACTTC
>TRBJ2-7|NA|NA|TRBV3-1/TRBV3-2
CASSRVQGSEQYF
TGTGCCAGCAGTCGGGTGCAGGGGAGCGAGCAGTACTTC
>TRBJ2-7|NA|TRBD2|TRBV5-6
CASSPITSGRFDYEQYF
TGTGCCAGCAGCCCAATTACTAGCGGGAGGTTCGACTACGAGCAGTACTTC
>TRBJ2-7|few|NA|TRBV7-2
CASSLFSHEQYF
TGTGCCAGCAGCTTATTTAGCCACGAGCAGTACTTC
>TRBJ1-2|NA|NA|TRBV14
CASSQVQHYGYTF
TGTGCCAGCAGCCAAGTACAGCACTATGGCTACACCTTC
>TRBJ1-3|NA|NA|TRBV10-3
CAISPTGGGISGNTIYF
TGTGCCATCAGCCCCACCGGCGGAGGGATCTCTGGAAACACCATATATTTT
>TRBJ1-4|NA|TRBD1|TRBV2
CASEGTVEKLFF
TGTGCCAGCGAGGGGACAGTCGAAAAACTGTTTTTT
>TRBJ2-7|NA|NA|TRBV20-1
CRALYEQYF
TGCAGGGCCCTGTACGAGCAGTACTTC
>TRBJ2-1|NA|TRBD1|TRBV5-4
CASSLGARDRGNEQFF
TGTGCCAGCAGCTTGGGGGCACGGGACAGGGGTAATGAGCAGTTCTTC
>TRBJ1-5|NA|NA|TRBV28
CASGDQPQHF
TGTGCCAGCGGAGATCAGCCCCAGCATTTT
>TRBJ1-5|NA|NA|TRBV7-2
CASSSSRPEPQHF
TGTGCCAGCAGCTCCTCTAGGCCCGAGCCCCAGCATTTT
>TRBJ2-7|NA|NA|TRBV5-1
CASSSAGVGGEQYF
TGCGCCAGCAGCTCGGCCGGGGTGGGGGGCGAGCAGTACTTC
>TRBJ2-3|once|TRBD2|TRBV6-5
CASRAGGPVTDTQYF
TGTGCCAGCAGAGCGGGGGGGCCTGTCACAGATACGCAGTATTTT
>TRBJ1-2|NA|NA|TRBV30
CAWSVTGRVLPYGYTF
TGTGCCTGGAGTGTAACGGGGAGGGTACTTCCCTATGGCTACACCTTC
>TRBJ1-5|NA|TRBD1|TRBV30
CAFEAGGYQPQHF
TGTGCCTTCGAAGCAGGGGGCTATCAGCCCCAGCATTTT
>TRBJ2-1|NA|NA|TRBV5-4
CASSSGSGSVSYNEQFF
TGTGCCAGCAGCTCCGGTTCGGGGTCCGTGTCCTACAATGAGCAGTTCTTC
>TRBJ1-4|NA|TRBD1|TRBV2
CASRSPGQSNEKLFF
TGTGCCAGCAGGAGCCCGGGACAGAGTAATGAAAAACTGTTTTTT
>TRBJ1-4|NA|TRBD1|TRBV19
CASSIWYPLTGGEEKLFF
TGTGCCAGTAGTATCTGGTACCCCCTGACAGGGGGGGAGGAAAAACTGTTTTTT
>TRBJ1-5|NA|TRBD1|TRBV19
CASSTRYRGGNQPQHF
TGTGCCAGTAGTACTCGGTACAGGGGCGGCAATCAGCCCCAGCATTTT
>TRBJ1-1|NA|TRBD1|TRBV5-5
CASSARQGANTEAFF
TGTGCCAGCAGCGCGAGACAGGGGGCGAACACTGAAGCTTTCTTT
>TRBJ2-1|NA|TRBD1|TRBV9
CASSVFAGTGDSNEQFF
TGTGCCAGCAGCGTCTTTGCAGGGACAGGGGATAGCAATGAGCAGTTCTTC
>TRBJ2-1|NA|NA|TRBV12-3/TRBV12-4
CASTLRLRNEQFF
TGTGCCAGCACCTTGAGGCTCCGCAATGAGCAGTTCTTC
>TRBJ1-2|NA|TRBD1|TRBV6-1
CASSEVSGGLSHYGYTF
TGTGCCAGCAGTGAAGTATCAGGGGGCCTTTCTCACTATGGCTACACCTTC
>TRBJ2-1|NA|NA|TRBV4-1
CASSQAAIAGNEQFF
TGCGCCAGCAGCCAAGCAGCTATTGCGGGCAATGAGCAGTTCTTC
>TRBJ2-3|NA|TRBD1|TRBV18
CASSPSGQLTDTQYF
TGTGCCAGCTCACCCTCGGGACAGCTCACAGATACGCAGTATTTT
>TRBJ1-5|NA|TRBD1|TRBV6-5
CASTSGTDSNQPQHF
TGTGCCAGCACATCCGGGACAGATAGCAATCAGCCCCAGCATTTT
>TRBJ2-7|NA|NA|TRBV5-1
CASSLDGASSYEQYF
TGCGCCAGCAGCTTGGATGGGGCAAGCTCCTACGAGCAGTACTTC
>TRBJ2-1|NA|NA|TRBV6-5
CASSLPTPYNEQFF
TGTGCCAGCAGTTTACCCACACCCTACAATGAGCAGTTCTTC
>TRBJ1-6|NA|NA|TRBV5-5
CASSQGQTFPLHF
TGTGCCAGCAGCCAAGGACAGACTTTTCCCCTCCACTTT
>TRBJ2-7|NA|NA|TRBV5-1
CASSLNSASTGEQYF
TGCGCCAGCAGCTTAAATAGCGCCTCGACGGGGGAGCAGTACTTC
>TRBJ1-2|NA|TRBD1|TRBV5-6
CASSPDRIYGYTF
TGTGCCAGCAGCCCGGACAGGATCTATGGCTACACCTTC
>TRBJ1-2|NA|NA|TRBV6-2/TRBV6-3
CASSRQRDSDGYTF
TGTGCCAGCAGTAGACAACGGGACTCCGATGGCTACACCTTC
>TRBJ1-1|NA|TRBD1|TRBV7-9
CASSWGQENTEAFF
TGTGCCAGCAGCTGGGGACAGGAGAACACTGAAGCTTTCTTT
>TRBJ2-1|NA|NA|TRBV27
CASLKNYNEQFF
TGTGCCAGCTTAAAAAACTACAATGAGCAGTTCTTC
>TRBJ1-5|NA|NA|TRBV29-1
CSVRTGKWDQPQHF
TGCAGCGTCCGTACAGGGAAATGGGATCAGCCCCAGCATTTT
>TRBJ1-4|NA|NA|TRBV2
CASRRRDFLEKLFF
TGTGCCAGCAGGCGCCGGGATTTTCTCGAAAAACTGTTTTTT